These 8 T cell receptor beta chains came from one sample sequenced in a study of cytomegalovirus exposure and HLA in healthy donors (dated by TCRdb to about 2017). Library preparation used the immunoSEQ multiplex PCR assay. A mixture of 60 forward primers for TCR Vbeta segments and 13 reverse primers for TCR Jbeta segments was used in the multiplex PCR. Entries here come from immuneACCESS through TCRdb and include only in-frame sequences with V and J called. Some clones fail to appear in such tables; in the studies checked, an unresolved V gene covers under half of the shortfall, and the cause of the remainder is unknown. The sample's table lists a count of around 100,000 clones. Of the sample, 3% to 3.5% falls within the top ten clones. The source material was PBMCs. The receptors come from a woman aged 30 to 39 in good health and CMV-seronegative.

This sequence joins TRBV5-1 and TRBJ2-5; TRBD1 matches at 11 bases. V lost 2 bases and J lost 6; bases outside the gene matches: 6. The germline CDR1 and CDR2 sequences are SGHRS and YFSETQ. The CDR3 sequence is 15 residues long. The CDR3 reads CASSFTGTGGQTQYF. The CDR3 DNA follows: TGCGCCAGCAGCTTCACCGGGACAGGGGGACAGACCCAGTACTTC. Using reference TRBV5-1 and TRBJ2-5 for the parts outside the CDR3, the full variable domain is KAGVTQTPRYLIKTRGQQVTLSCSPISGHRSVSWYQQTPGQGLQFLFEYFSETQRNKGNFPGRFSGRQFSNSRSEMNVSTLELGDSALYLCASSFTGTGGQTQYFGPGTRLLVL.

This CDR3 reads CASSFTQGNTQYF. CDR3 in DNA: TGCGCCAGCAGCTTTACACAGGGGAATACGCAGTATTTT. The chain uses TRBV5-1 and TRBJ2-3; TRBD1 matches 7 bases. Germline V gene lookup returns CDR1 SGHRS and CDR2 YFSETQ. The CDR3 is 13 residues long. V lost 2 bases and J lost 7; bases outside the gene matches: 4.

The V and J genes are TRBV4-1 and TRBJ1-6; D call uncertain. Trimming cost V 1 base and J 6 bases, with 4 bases left between them. The CDR3 sequence is 13 residues long. Per germline, CDR1 MGHRA and CDR2 YSYEKL. CDR3 nucleotides: TGCGCCAGCAGCCAAGCGAGTAATTCACCCCTCCACTTT. Translated, it gives CASSQASNSPLHF.

To note about this clone: The sample holds other DNA sequences that translate to the same CDR3. The chain uses TRBV18 and TRBJ1-1; 7 nucleotides match TRBD1. CDR3 size: 14 residues. J was trimmed by 1 base and V by 6 bases; bases with no gene match: 5. Per germline, CDR1 KGHSH and CDR2 LQKENI. CDR3 DNA: TGTGCCAGCTCCCCGGGACAGTGGAACACTGAAGCTTTCTTT. Protein product: CASSPGQWNTEAFF.

The chain employs TRBV19 and TRBJ2-6, with D possibly matching TRBD1 (6 bases). This CDR3 has 16 amino acids. Per the germline V gene, CDR1 is LNHDA and CDR2 is SQIVND (reference sequence). With 5 bases removed from V and 0 bases from J, the gap between germline ends came to 11 bases. The CDR3 nucleotides read TGTGCCAGTAGTGTTCTACAGGGCTCTGGGGCCAACGTCCTGACTTTC. Protein sequence: CASSVLQGSGANVLTF.

V usage is TRBV7-9 and J usage is TRBJ2-7, with 9 bases identical to TRBD1. The CDR3 length is 16 residues. Germline values: CDR1 SEHNR, CDR2 FQNEAQ (reference sequence). Trimming cost V 6 bases and J 0 bases; bases outside gene matches: 9. This CDR3 reads CASRRTGAPSSYEQYF. CDR3 coding DNA: TGTGCCAGCAGGCGGACAGGGGCCCCGAGCTCCTACGAGCAGTACTTC.

The CDR3 bases are TGTGCCAGCTCACCGTTCGCGGGCACTGAAGCTTTCTTT. Translated, it gives CASSPFAGTEAFF. The chain carries TRBV18 and TRBJ1-1; D unresolved. V dropped 3 bases and J dropped 4 bases, with 9 bases sitting between them. Germline V gives CDR1 KGHSH, CDR2 LQKENI. CDR3 length: 13 amino acids.

The genes are TRBV5-6 and TRBJ2-7, with TRBD2 identical over 8 bases. Trimming at V came to 1 base and at J to 3 bases, leaving 9 bases not matched to a gene. Per germline, CDR1 SGHDT and CDR2 YYEEEE. This CDR3 is built from 16 residues. The CDR3 reads CASSLNGAGAFYEQYF. CDR3 in DNA: TGTGCCAGCAGCTTGAACGGAGCGGGGGCCTTCTACGAGCAGTACTTC.